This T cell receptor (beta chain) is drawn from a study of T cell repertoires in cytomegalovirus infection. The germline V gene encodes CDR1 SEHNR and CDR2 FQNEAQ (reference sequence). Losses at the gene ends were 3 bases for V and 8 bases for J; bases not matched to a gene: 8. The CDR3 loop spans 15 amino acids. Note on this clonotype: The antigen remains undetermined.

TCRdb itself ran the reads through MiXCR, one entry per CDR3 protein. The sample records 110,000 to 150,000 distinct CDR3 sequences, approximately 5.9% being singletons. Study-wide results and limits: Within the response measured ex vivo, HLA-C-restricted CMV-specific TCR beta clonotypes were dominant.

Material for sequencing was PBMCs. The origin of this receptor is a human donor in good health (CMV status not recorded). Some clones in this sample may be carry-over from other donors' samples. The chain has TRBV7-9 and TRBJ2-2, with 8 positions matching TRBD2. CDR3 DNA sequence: TGTGCCAGCAGCTTCGACGGGGGGGCATCGGGGGAGCTGTTTTTT. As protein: CASSFDGGASGELFF.